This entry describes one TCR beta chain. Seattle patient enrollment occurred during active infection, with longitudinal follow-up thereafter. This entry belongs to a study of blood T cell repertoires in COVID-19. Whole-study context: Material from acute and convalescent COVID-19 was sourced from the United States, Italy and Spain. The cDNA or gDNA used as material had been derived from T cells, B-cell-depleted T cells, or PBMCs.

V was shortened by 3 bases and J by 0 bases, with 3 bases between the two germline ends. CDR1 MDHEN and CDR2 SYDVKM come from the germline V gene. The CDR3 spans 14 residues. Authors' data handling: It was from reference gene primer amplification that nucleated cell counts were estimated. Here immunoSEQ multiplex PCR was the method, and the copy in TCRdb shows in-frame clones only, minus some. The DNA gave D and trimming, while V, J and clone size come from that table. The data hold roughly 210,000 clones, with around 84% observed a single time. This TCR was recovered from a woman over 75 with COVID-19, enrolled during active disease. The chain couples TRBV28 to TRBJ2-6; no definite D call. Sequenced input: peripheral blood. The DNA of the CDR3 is TGTGCCAGCAGTTTTTACTCTGGGGCCAACGTCCTGACTTTC. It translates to CASSFYSGANVLTF.